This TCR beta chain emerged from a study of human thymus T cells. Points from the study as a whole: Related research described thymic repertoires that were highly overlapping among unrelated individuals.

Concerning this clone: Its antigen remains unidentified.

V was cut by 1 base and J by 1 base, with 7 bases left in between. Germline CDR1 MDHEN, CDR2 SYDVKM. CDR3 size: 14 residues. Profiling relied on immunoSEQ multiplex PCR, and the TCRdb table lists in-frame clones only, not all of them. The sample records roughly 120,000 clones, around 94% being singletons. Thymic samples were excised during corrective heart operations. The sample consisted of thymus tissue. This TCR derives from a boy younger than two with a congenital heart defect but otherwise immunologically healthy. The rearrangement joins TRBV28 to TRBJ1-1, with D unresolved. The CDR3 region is CASSLFGENTEAFF. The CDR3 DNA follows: TGTGCCAGCAGTTTATTCGGGGAGAACACTGAAGCTTTCTTT.